This TCR beta chain appears in the sequencing data of a study of T cell repertoires in cytomegalovirus infection. TCRdb passed the reads through MiXCR, listing each CDR3 protein once. The repertoire consists of 110,000 or so distinct CDR3 sequences, with 30% occurring once and the leading ten covering 41%. This CDR3 contains 15 residues. Germline V gives CDR1 DFQATT, CDR2 SNEGSKA (reference sequence). Losses at the gene ends were 3 bases for V and 9 bases for J; bases not matched to a gene: 7. Of note for this clonotype: Its target is unknown.

The starting material was CD8+ T cells from cultured PBMCs, obtained from culture after CMV antigen stimulation. The receptor comes from a human donor in good health (CMV status not recorded). Some clones in this sample may be carry-over from other donors' samples. This rearrangement joins TRBV20-1 to TRBJ1-6, with 11 positions matching TRBD1. The CDR3 sequence is CSARDRGQSGSPLHF. DNA of the CDR3: TGCAGTGCTAGGGACAGGGGGCAGTCCGGTTCACCCCTCCACTTT.